A single sample gave rise to the 20 T cell receptor beta chains below, sequenced in a study of a mutant IDH1 vaccine in newly diagnosed glioma. Time point specified: baseline, week 1 (first vaccination visit). Treatment given: pre-vaccination baseline after standard-of-care therapy. Using immunoSEQ multiplex PCR, the repertoire was profiled, and TCRdb retains in-frame clones only, with some absent. This sample has about 24,000 clones, with approximately 90% found just once. This material consisted of PBMCs, taken from a glioma patient treated with radiotherapy, temozolomide or both. The receptors here all came from a man aged 25 to 45 with glioma.

This chain connects TRBV6-5 to TRBJ1-1, with TRBD1 identical over 8 bases. There are 14 residues in the CDR3. The germline V gene has CDR1 MNHEY and CDR2 SVGAGI. V lost 6 bases to trimming and J lost 7 bases; unmatched junction nucleotides: 10. The CDR3 bases are TGTGCCAGCAGCGCCCGGACAGGGTGGAATGAAGCTTTCTTT. The encoded protein is CASSARTGWNEAFF.

This clone has just one count. The rearrangement joins TRBV6-6 to TRBJ2-1; TRBD2 matches at 10 bases. Germline-derived CDR1 and CDR2 are MNHNY and SVGAGI (reference sequence). J lost 4 bases, V lost 5 bases, and 5 bases had no gene match. CDR3 length: 15 amino acids. CDR3 bases: TGTGCCAGCAGTAATCTAGCGGGAGTTTACAATGAGCAGTTCTTC. Protein product: CASSNLAGVYNEQFF.

The chain recombines TRBV5-4 with TRBJ1-2; TRBD1 aligns across 7 bases. The germline V gene encodes CDR1 SGHNT and CDR2 YYREEE (reference sequence). V gave up 4 bases and J gave up 14 bases; unmatched junction bases: 11. The CDR3 is 12 residues long. The CDR3 nucleotides are TGTGCCAGCAGCCCGCCGGGACAGACAGTTACCTTC. As protein: CASSPPGQTVTF.

This clone was seen just once. The rearrangement joins TRBV4-1 to TRBJ1-4; 7 bases map to TRBD1. This CDR3 region has 16 residues. Trimming at V came to 4 bases and at J to 0 bases, leaving 5 bases not matched to a gene. The germline gives CDR1 MGHRA, CDR2 YSYEKL. The CDR3 nucleotides are TGCGCCAGCAGCCCCGGACAGGCGACAACTAATGAAAAACTGTTTTTT. Translating gives CASSPGQATTNEKLFF.

The V gene is TRBV27, the J gene TRBJ2-6, with a weak D call TRBD2 (6 bases). Germline V gene lookup returns CDR1 MNHEY and CDR2 SMNVEV (reference sequence). V was trimmed by 5 bases and J by 0 bases, leaving 8 bases between them. CDR3 length: 15 amino acids. Here the CDR3 reads CASSVTSSGANVLTF. The CDR3 DNA reads as TGTGCCAGCAGTGTGACTAGCTCTGGGGCCAACGTCCTGACTTTC.

The chain joins TRBV5-1 to TRBJ2-1, with 7 bases fitting TRBD2. The CDR3 has 15 residues. CDR1 and CDR2 from the germline V gene are SGHRS and YFSETQ. With 5 bases clipped from V and 2 bases from J, the junction kept 7 bases outside the gene matches. The CDR3 loop reads CASRGDYQAYNEQFF. As DNA, the CDR3 is TGCGCCAGCAGAGGGGACTACCAGGCCTACAATGAGCAGTTCTTC. Full variable domain (outside the CDR3, taken from reference TRBV5-1 and TRBJ2-1): KAGVTQTPRYLIKTRGQQVTLSCSPISGHRSVSWYQQTPGQGLQFLFEYFSETQRNKGNFPGRFSGRQFSNSRSEMNVSTLELGDSALYLCASRGDYQAYNEQFFGPGTRLTVL.

CDR3 residues: CAWSWSQDTEAFF. CDR3 DNA: TGTGCCTGGAGTTGGTCACAAGACACTGAAGCTTTCTTT. The rearrangement joins TRBV30 to TRBJ1-1; D is unclear. Germline V gene sequence: CDR1 GTSNPN, CDR2 SVGIG (reference sequence). Deletions cut 2 bases from V and 3 bases from J, with 10 bases between. The CDR3 length is 13 residues.

The chain is built from TRBV11-3 and TRBJ2-5, with a possible D match to TRBD2 (5 bases). CDR1 is SGHNT and CDR2 is YENEEA in the germline V gene. V was cut by 1 base and J by 3 bases, with 15 bases left in between. This CDR3 contains 16 residues. The CDR3 DNA reads as TGTGCCAGCAGCTTAGGAGGGTCAGCTAGTAAAGAGACCCAGTACTTC. It yields the protein CASSLGGSASKETQYF. Based on the CDR3 plus reference TRBV11-3 and TRBJ2-5, the full variable domain is EAGVVQSPRYKIIEKKQPVAFWCNPISGHNTLYWYLQNLGQGPELLIRYENEEAVDDSQLPKDRFSAERLKGVDSTLKIQPAELGDSAVYLCASSLGGSASKETQYFGPGTRLLVL.

The gene calls are TRBV10-1 and TRBJ2-3; the D gene is possibly TRBD1 (6 bases). The CDR3 totals 15 residues. V shed 6 bases and J shed 2 bases, with 15 bases lying between them. Germline lookup yields CDR1 WNHNN and CDR2 SYGVQD (reference sequence). The CDR3 loop is CASRIRDTFTDTQYF. Written as DNA, the CDR3 is TGCGCCAGCAGAATACGGGACACGTTCACAGATACGCAGTATTTT.

This clone was counted once. The genes are TRBV14 and TRBJ2-7; 10 bases fit TRBD2. The CDR3 loop spans 18 amino acids. The V gene end was trimmed by 3 bases and the J gene end by 5 bases; junction bases not matched to a gene: 16. Germline V CDR1 and CDR2: SGHDN, FVKESK. CDR3 amino acids: CASSQLSYSGGPQDEQYF. The CDR3 DNA reads as TGTGCCAGCAGCCAGTTATCGTATAGCGGGGGGCCCCAAGACGAGCAGTACTTC.

The chain joins TRBV7-2 to TRBJ2-1; TRBD2 might be the D (6 bases). This CDR3 spans 15 amino acids. Germline V gives CDR1 SGHTA, CDR2 FQGNSA. The V end was cut by 5 bases, the J end by 1 base, with 12 bases between. CDR3 residues: CASSLEGRSYNEQFF. The CDR3 nucleotides read TGTGCCAGCAGCCTGGAGGGCCGTTCCTACAATGAGCAGTTCTTC.

As regards this clone: The same CDR3 is also encoded by other DNA sequences in this sample. The chain couples TRBV29-1 to TRBJ1-1, with D maybe TRBD1 (5 bases). Germline assignment: CDR1 SQVTM and CDR2 ANQGSEA. V lost 1 base and J 5 bases, leaving 11 bases between the germline ends. CDR3 length: 13 residues. CDR3 DNA: TGCAGCGTTGAAGGAAGAGGGACGACTGAAGCTTTCTTT. This encodes CSVEGRGTTEAFF.

This chain links TRBV2 with TRBJ1-5; D may be TRBD1 (6 bases). Germline values: CDR1 SNHLY, CDR2 FYNNEI. Trimming took 6 bases from V and 3 from J, leaving 12 bases between them. The CDR3 spans 14 residues. CDR3 sequence: CASSFTGINQPQHF. CDR3 coding DNA: TGTGCCAGCAGCTTTACAGGGATCAATCAGCCCCAGCATTTT.

This clone was seen a single time. The chain joins TRBV18 to TRBJ2-4, with D possibly being TRBD1 (6 bases). Between the trimmed V and J ends, which lost 0 bases and 4 bases, there was a span of 10 bases. The CDR3 totals 15 residues. Germline CDR1 is KGHSH and CDR2 is LQKENI. CDR3 bases: TGTGCCAGCTCACCACCGGGGACACCTAAAAACATTCAGTACTTC. Protein sequence: CASSPPGTPKNIQYF.

The genes are TRBV30 and TRBJ1-2, with a weak D call TRBD1 (6 bases). The V gene lost 3 bases and the J gene lost 0 bases, with 17 bases spanning the gap. The CDR3 has 16 amino acids. CDR1 and CDR2 (germline): GTSNPN, SVGIG (reference sequence). The CDR3 spells CAWRWGAPRANYGYTF. As DNA, the CDR3 is TGTGCCTGGAGGTGGGGGGCACCTAGAGCTAACTATGGCTACACCTTC.

This clone has a single count. The chain uses TRBV18 and TRBJ2-4; D gene unclear. This CDR3 spans 14 amino acids. V dropped 0 bases and J dropped 6 bases, with 9 bases sitting between them. Germline V lookup: CDR1 KGHSH, CDR2 LQKENI. CDR3: CASSPPTERNIQYF. The CDR3 region has the DNA TGTGCCAGCTCACCACCGACTGAAAGAAACATTCAGTACTTC.

V usage is TRBV6-5 and J usage is TRBJ2-1; 15 positions match TRBD2. The germline gives CDR1 MNHEY, CDR2 SVGAGI. The CDR3 is 15 residues long. J lost 8 bases, V lost 6 bases, and 5 bases had no gene match. The CDR3 DNA reads TGTGCCAGCAGGCAAGGACTAGCGGGAGGGGATGAGCAGTTCTTC. It translates to CASRQGLAGGDEQFF.

This chain links TRBV29-1 with TRBJ2-5; D remains unclear. Germline CDR1 SQVTM, CDR2 ANQGSEA. CDR3 length: 13 residues. Deletions cut 6 bases from V and 4 bases from J, with 15 bases between. The CDR3 nucleotides read TGCAGCGTAGTCGGCCATTTAAGAGAGACCCAGTACTTC. Its protein product is CSVVGHLRETQYF.

The V call is TRBV11-2, the J call TRBJ2-7; D possibly uses TRBD1 or TRBD2 (6 bases each). Germline V CDR1 and CDR2: SGHAT, FQNNGV. This CDR3 has 18 amino acids. V was cut by 2 bases and J by 2 bases, with 22 bases left in between. The CDR3 sequence is CASSLSWRVGRGPYEQYF. The CDR3 DNA follows: TGTGCCAGCAGCTTATCGTGGCGGGTGGGACGGGGGCCCTACGAGCAGTACTTC.

This sequence joins TRBV6-5 and TRBJ1-1; no clear D. The length of the CDR3 is 12 residues. The germline gives CDR1 MNHEY, CDR2 SVGAGI. V was trimmed by 8 bases and J by 6 bases, leaving 13 bases between them. The CDR3 nucleotides read TGTGCCAGCTCCCGAGGAGGCGCTGAAGCTTTCTTT. Translated: CASSRGGAEAFF.